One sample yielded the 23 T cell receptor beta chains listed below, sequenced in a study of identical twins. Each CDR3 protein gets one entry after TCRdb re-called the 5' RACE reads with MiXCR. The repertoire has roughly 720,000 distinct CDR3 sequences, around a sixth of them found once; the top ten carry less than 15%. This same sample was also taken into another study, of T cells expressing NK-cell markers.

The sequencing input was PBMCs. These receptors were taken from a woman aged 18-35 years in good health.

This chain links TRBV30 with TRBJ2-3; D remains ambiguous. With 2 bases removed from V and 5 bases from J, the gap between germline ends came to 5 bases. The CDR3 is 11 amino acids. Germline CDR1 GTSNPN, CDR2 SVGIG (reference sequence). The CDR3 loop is CAWSRLDTQYF. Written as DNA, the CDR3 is TGTGCCTGGAGTCGGCTAGATACGCAGTATTTT.

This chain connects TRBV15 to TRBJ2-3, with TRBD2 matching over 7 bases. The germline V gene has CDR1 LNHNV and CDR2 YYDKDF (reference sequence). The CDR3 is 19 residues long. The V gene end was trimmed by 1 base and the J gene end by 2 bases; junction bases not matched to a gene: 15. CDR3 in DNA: TGTGCCACCAGCAGAGTTGGGCGGGAGCGCGTCCCCTTCACAGATACGCAGTATTTT. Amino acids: CATSRVGRERVPFTDTQYF.

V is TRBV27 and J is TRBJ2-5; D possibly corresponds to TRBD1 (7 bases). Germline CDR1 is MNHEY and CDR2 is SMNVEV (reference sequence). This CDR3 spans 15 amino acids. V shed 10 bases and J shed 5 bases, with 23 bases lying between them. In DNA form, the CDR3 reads TGTGCCACCCATCCCGGTCAGGGGGGTTGGGAGACCCAGTACTTC. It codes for CATHPGQGGWETQYF.

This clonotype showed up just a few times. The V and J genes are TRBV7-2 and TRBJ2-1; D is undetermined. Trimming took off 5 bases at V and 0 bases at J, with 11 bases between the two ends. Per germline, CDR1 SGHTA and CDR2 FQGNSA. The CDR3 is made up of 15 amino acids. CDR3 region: CASSPDVSSYNEQFF. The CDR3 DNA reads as TGTGCCAGCAGCCCTGACGTGAGCTCCTACAATGAGCAGTTCTTC. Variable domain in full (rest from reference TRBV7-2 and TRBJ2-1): GAGVSQSPSNKVTEKGKDVELRCDPISGHTALYWYRQSLGQGLEFLIYFQGNSAPDKSGLPSDRFSAERTGGSVSTLTIQRTQQEDSAVYLCASSPDVSSYNEQFFGPGTRLTVL.

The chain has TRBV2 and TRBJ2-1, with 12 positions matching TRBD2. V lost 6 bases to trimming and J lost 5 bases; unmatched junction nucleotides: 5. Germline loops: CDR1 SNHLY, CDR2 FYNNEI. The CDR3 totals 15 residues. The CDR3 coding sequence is TGTGCCAGCAGACCCGGACTAGCGGGGAACAATGAGCAGTTCTTC. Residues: CASRPGLAGNNEQFF.

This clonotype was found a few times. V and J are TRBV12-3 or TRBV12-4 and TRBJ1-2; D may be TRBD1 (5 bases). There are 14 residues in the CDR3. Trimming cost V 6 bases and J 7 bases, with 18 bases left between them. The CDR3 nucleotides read TGTGCCAGCAGCCCTAGGGTGAGACAGTTTGGCTACACCTTC. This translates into CASSPRVRQFGYTF.

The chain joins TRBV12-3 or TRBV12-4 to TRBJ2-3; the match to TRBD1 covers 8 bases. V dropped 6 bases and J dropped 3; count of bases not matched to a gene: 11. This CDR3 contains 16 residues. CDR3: CASSQPGQANTDTQYF. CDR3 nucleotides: TGTGCCAGCAGCCAGCCGGGACAGGCCAATACAGATACGCAGTATTTT.

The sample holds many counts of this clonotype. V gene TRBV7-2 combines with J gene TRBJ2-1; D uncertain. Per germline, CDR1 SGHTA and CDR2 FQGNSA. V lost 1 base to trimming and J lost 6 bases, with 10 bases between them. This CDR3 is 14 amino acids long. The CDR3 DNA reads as TGTGCCAGCAGCTTAGGCTCGCTCCTCAATGAGCAGTTCTTC. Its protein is CASSLGSLLNEQFF.

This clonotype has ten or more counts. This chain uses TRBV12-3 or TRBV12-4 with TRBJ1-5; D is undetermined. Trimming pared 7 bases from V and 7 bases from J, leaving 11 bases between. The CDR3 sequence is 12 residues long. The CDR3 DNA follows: TGTGCCAGCACTACTGGAGGACAGCCCCAGCATTTT. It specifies CASTTGGQPQHF.

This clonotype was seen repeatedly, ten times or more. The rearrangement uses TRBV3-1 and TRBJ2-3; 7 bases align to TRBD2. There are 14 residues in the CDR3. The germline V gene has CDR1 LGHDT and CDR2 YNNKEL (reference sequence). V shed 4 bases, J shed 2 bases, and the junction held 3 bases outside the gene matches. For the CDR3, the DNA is TGTGCCAGCAGCCGACTAGCTTCCACAGATACGCAGTATTTT. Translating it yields CASSRLASTDTQYF.

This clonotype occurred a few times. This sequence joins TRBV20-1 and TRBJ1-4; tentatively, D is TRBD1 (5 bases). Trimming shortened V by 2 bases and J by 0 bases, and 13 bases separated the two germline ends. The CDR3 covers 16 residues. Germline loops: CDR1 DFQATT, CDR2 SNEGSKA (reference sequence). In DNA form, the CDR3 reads TGCAGTGCTAGACTGTTACTAGGGGCAACTAATGAAAAACTGTTTTTT. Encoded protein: CSARLLLGATNEKLFF.

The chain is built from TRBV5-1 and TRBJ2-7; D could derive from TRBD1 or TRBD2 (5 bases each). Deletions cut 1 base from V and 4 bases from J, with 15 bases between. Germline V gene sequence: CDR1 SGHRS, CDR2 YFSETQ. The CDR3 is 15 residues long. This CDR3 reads CASSLMGEVFYEQYF. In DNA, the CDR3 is TGCGCCAGCAGCTTGATGGGGGAAGTGTTTTACGAGCAGTACTTC.

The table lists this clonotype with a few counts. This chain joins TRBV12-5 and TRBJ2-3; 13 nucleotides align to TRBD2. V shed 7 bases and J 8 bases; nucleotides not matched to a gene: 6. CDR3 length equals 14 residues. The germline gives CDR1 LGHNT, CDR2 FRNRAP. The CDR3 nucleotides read TGTGCTAGTGAGACTAGCGGGGGGACGAGTACGCAGTATTTT. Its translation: CASETSGGTSTQYF.

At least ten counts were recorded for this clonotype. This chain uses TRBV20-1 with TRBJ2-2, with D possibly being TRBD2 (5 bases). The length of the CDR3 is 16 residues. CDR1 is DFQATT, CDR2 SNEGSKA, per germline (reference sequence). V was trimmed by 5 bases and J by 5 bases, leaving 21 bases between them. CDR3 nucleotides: TGCAGTGCTGGGAGAGGGAAGGGAAGAGGAACCGGGGAGCTGTTTTTT. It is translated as CSAGRGKGRGTGELFF.

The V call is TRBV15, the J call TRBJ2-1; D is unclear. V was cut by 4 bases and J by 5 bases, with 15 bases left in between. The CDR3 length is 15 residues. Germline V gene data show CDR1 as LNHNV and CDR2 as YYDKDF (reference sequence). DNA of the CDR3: TGTGCCACCAGCATTAGGTGGGCAAAACACAATGAGCAGTTCTTC. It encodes CATSIRWAKHNEQFF. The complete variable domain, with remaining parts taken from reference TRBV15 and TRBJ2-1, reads DAMVIQNPRYQVTQFGKPVTLSCSQTLNHNVMYWYQQKSSQAPKLLFHYYDKDFNNEADTPDNFQSRRPNTSFCFLDIRSPGLGDTAMYLCATSIRWAKHNEQFFGPGTRLTVL.

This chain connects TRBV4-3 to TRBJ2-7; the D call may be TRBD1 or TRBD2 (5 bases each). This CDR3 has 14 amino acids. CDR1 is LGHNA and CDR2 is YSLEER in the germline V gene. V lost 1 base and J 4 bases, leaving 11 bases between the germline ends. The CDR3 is CASSQALWGYEQYF. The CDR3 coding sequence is TGCGCCAGCAGCCAAGCCCTATGGGGGTACGAGCAGTACTTC.

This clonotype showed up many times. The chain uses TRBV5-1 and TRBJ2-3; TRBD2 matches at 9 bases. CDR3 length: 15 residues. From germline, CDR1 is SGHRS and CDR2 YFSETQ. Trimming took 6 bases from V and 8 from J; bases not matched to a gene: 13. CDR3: CASTPGGSGGTTQYF. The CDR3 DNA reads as TGCGCCAGCACCCCGGGGGGTAGCGGGGGTACTACGCAGTATTTT.

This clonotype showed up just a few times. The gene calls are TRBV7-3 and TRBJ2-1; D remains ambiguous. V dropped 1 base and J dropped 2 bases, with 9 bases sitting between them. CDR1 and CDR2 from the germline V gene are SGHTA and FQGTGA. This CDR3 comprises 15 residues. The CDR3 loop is CASSLIPTAYNEQFF. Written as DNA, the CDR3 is TGTGCCAGCAGCTTAATTCCCACAGCCTACAATGAGCAGTTCTTC.

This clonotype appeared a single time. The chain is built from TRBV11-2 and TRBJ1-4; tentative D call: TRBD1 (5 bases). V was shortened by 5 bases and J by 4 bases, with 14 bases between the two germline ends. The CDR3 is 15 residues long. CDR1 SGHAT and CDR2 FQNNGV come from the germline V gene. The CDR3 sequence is CASSPGRGRNEKLFF. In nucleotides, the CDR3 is TGTGCCAGCAGCCCCGGGAGGGGACGTAATGAAAAACTGTTTTTT.

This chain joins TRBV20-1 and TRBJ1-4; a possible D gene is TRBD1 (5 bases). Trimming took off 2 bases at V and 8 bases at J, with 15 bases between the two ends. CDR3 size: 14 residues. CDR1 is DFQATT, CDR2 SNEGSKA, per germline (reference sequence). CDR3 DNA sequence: TGCAGTGCTAGATGGGCAGGGAGGGACGAAAAACTGTTTTTT. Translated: CSARWAGRDEKLFF.

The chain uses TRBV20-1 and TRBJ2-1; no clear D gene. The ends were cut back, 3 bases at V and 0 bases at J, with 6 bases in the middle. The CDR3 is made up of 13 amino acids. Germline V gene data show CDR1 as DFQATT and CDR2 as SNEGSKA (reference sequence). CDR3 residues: CSASSFSYNEQFF. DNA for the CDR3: TGCAGTGCTAGCTCGTTCTCCTACAATGAGCAGTTCTTC.

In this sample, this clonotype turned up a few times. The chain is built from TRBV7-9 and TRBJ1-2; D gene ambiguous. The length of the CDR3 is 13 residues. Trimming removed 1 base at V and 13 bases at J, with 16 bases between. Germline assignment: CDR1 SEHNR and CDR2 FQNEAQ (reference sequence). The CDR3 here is CASSLGSVRLCTF. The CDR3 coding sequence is TGTGCCAGCAGCTTAGGGTCCGTAAGGTTGTGCACCTTC.

For the CDR3, the DNA is TGTGCCAGCAGCTTAGGTGAGGGGGCCATCACAGATACGCAGTATTTT. It yields the protein CASSLGEGAITDTQYF. J is TRBJ2-3 and V is TRBV7-6; 7 bases align to TRBD1. Trimming removed 1 base from V and 2 bases from J; junction bases left unmatched: 6. CDR3 size: 16 residues. In germline, CDR1 is SGHVS, CDR2 FNYEAQ.